Listed here are 11 T cell receptor beta chains from one sample, sequenced in a study of blood T cell repertoires in COVID-19. Generated by immunoSEQ multiplex PCR, the TCRdb table keeps only in-frame clones and is missing some. Among around 69,000 clones listed, more than 70% were seen once. Sample: peripheral blood. The receptors come from a man in his fifties or sixties with active COVID-19.

The chain joins TRBV4-1 to TRBJ2-7; no reliable D call. Deletions cut 4 bases from V and 5 bases from J, with 9 bases between. This CDR3 contains 12 residues. Germline V gene lookup returns CDR1 MGHRA and CDR2 YSYEKL. The CDR3 DNA reads as TGCGCCAGCAGCCCAGACCACAACGAGCAGTACTTC. Its translation: CASSPDHNEQYF.

This chain connects TRBV12-5 to TRBJ2-3; D ambiguous. V lost 6 bases, J lost 0 bases, and 10 bases lay in between. The CDR3 sequence is 14 residues long. Germline CDR1 and CDR2: LGHNT and FRNRAP. The CDR3 spells CASGGWASTDTQYF. Here the CDR3 DNA reads TGTGCTAGTGGGGGTTGGGCTAGCACAGATACGCAGTATTTT. The full variable domain, in which reference TRBV12-5 and TRBJ2-3 provide the parts outside the CDR3, is DARVTQTPRHKVTEMGQEVTMRCQPILGHNTVFWYRQTMMQGLELLAYFRNRAPLDDSGMPKDRFSAEMPDATLATLKIQPSEPRDSAVYFCASGGWASTDTQYFGPGTRLTVL.

This clone has only a few counts. The rearrangement uses TRBV11-2 and TRBJ1-5; D is uncertain. The CDR3 length is 12 residues. Trimming removed 0 bases from V and 12 bases from J, with 9 bases in between. Germline V lookup: CDR1 SGHAT, CDR2 FQNNGV. CDR3 sequence: CASSLDGPVQHF. Here the CDR3 DNA reads TGTGCCAGCAGCTTAGATGGGCCCGTCCAGCATTTT.

The chain employs TRBV11-2 and TRBJ1-6; no definite D call. Germline CDR1 reads SGHAT; CDR2 reads FQNNGV. V was shortened by 3 bases and J by 8 bases, with 8 bases between the two germline ends. The CDR3 has 13 amino acids. CDR3: CASSFMEDSPLHF. DNA for the CDR3: TGTGCCAGCAGCTTTATGGAGGATTCACCCCTCCACTTT.

This clone was found once. The chain employs TRBV27 and TRBJ2-7; tentatively, D is TRBD2 (7 bases). Trimming took 6 bases from V and 4 from J, leaving 25 bases between them. Germline lookup yields CDR1 MNHEY and CDR2 SMNVEV (reference sequence). This CDR3 is built from 17 residues. The CDR3 loop reads CASSPGGGRRGTYEQYF. The CDR3 DNA reads as TGTGCCAGCAGCCCTGGCGGGGGCCGGAGGGGAACTTACGAGCAGTACTTC.

J is TRBJ1-2 and V is TRBV7-6; a weak D match, TRBD1 (5 bases). Germline V gene lookup returns CDR1 SGHVS and CDR2 FNYEAQ. Trimming removed 3 bases at V and 2 bases at J, with 7 bases between. The CDR3 contains 13 residues. For the CDR3, the DNA is TGTGCCAGCAGCTTGGGGGGGAACTATGGCTACACCTTC. Translated: CASSLGGNYGYTF. The whole variable domain, filled in from reference TRBV7-6 and TRBJ1-2, reads GAGVSQSPRYKVTKRGQDVALRCDPISGHVSLYWYRQALGQGPEFLTYFNYEAQQDKSGLPNDRFSAERPEGSISTLTIQRTEQRDSAMYRCASSLGGNYGYTFGSGTRLTVV.

The chain recombines TRBV10-3 with TRBJ2-3; TRBD2 agrees at 7 bases. The CDR3 is 15 residues long. Losses at the gene ends were 4 bases for V and 2 bases for J; bases not matched to a gene: 6. Germline V gives CDR1 ENHRY, CDR2 SYGVKD. The CDR3 DNA follows: TGTGCCATCAGTGGTGCTAGCGGAAACACAGATACGCAGTATTTT. Its protein product is CAISGASGNTDTQYF.

The chain combines TRBV15 with TRBJ2-2, with 10 bases identical to TRBD1. V lost 3 bases, J lost 1 base, and 5 bases stayed unmatched. This CDR3 contains 17 residues. Per germline, CDR1 LNHNV and CDR2 YYDKDF (reference sequence). CDR3 in DNA: TGTGCCACCAGCAGCGGGACAGGGGAATTGAACACCGGGGAGCTGTTTTTT. It codes for CATSSGTGELNTGELFF. The full variable domain, its missing parts supplied by reference TRBV15 and TRBJ2-2, is DAMVIQNPRYQVTQFGKPVTLSCSQTLNHNVMYWYQQKSSQAPKLLFHYYDKDFNNEADTPDNFQSRRPNTSFCFLDIRSPGLGDTAMYLCATSSGTGELNTGELFFGEGSRLTVL.

The V and J genes are TRBV3-1 (or the pseudogene TRBV3-2) and TRBJ2-2; TRBD2 aligns across 10 bases. Germline V gives CDR1 LGHDT, CDR2 YNNKEL (reference sequence). Germline trimming cut 4 bases from V and 4 bases from J; bases unmatched to any gene: 9. The CDR3 is 17 amino acids. The CDR3 region is CASSLNSGRPLTGELFF. The CDR3 DNA reads TGTGCCAGCAGCCTAAATAGCGGGAGGCCCCTCACCGGGGAGCTGTTTTTT.

V and J are TRBV4-1 and TRBJ2-1, with D hard to call. V lost 3 bases and J 9 bases, leaving 9 bases between the germline ends. Germline CDR1 and CDR2: MGHRA and YSYEKL. CDR3 length: 12 amino acids. The CDR3 is CASSHDTSEQFF. Here the CDR3 DNA reads TGCGCCAGCAGCCACGACACCTCTGAGCAGTTCTTC.

CDR3 DNA sequence: TGTGCCAGCAGACAGGGGATCAATCAGCCCCAGCATTTT. Encoded protein: CASRQGINQPQHF. The chain links TRBV2 to TRBJ1-5; 7 nucleotides align to TRBD1. This CDR3 has 13 amino acids. The V gene end was trimmed by 6 bases and the J gene end by 3 bases; junction bases not matched to a gene: 2. Germline assignment: CDR1 SNHLY and CDR2 FYNNEI.